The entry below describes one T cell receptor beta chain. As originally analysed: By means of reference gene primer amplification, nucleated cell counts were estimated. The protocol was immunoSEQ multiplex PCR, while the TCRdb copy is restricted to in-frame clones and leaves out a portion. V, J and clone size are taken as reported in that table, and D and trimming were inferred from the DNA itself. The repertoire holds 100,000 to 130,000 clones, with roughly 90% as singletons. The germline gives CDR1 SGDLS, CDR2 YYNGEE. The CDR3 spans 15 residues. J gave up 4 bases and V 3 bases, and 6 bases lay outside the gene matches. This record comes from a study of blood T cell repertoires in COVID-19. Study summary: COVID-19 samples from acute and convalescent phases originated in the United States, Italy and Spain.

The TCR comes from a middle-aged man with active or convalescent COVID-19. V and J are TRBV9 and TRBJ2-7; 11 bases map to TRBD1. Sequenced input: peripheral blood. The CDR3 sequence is CASSGGTGGFYEQYF. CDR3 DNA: TGTGCCAGCAGCGGAGGGACAGGGGGTTTTTACGAGCAGTACTTC.